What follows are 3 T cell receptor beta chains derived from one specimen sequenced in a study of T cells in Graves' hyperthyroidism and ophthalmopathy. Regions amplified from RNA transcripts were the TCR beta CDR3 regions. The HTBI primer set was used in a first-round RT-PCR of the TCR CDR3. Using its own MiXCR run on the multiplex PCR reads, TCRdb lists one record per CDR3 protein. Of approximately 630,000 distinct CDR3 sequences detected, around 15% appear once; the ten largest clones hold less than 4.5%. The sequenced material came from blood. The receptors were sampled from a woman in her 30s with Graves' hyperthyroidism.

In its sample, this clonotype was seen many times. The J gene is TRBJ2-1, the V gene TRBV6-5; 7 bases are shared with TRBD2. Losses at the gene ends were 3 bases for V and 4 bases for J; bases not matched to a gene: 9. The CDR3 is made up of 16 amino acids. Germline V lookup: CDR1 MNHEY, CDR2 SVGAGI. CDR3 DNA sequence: TGTGCCAGCAGTTATCTTGGATCTAGCGGATACAATGAGCAGTTCTTC. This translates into CASSYLGSSGYNEQFF.

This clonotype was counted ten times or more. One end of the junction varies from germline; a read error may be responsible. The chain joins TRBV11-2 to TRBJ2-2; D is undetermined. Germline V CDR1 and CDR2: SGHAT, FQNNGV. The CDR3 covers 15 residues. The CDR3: CASSLIGENAGELFF. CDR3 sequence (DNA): TGTGCCAGCAGCTTAATAGGAGAGAACGCCGGGGAGCTGTTTTTT.

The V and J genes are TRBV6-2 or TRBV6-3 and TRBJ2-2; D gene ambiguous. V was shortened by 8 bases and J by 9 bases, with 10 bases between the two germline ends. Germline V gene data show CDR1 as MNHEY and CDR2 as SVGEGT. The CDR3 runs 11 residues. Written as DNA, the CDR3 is TGTGCCAGCCTCTGGGCGAGGGAGCTGTTTTTT. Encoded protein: CASLWARELFF.